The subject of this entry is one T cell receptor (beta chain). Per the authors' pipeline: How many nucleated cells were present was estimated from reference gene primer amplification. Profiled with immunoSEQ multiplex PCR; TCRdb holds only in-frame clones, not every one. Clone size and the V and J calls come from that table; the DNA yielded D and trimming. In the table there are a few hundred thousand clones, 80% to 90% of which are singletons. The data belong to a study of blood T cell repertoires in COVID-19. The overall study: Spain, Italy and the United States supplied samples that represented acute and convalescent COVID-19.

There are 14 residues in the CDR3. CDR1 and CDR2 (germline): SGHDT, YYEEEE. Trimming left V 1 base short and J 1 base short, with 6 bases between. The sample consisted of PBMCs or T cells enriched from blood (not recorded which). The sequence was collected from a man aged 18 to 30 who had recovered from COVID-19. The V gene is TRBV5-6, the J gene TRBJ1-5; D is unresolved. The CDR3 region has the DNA TGTGCCAGCAGCTTGTTCTCCAGCAATCAGCCCCAGCATTTT. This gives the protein CASSLFSSNQPQHF. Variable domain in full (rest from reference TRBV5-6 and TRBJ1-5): DAGVTQSPTHLIKTRGQQVTLRCSPKSGHDTVSWYQQALGQGPQFIFQYYEEEERQRGNFPDRFSGHQFPNYSSELNVNALLLGDSALYLCASSLFSSNQPQHFGDGTRLSIL.